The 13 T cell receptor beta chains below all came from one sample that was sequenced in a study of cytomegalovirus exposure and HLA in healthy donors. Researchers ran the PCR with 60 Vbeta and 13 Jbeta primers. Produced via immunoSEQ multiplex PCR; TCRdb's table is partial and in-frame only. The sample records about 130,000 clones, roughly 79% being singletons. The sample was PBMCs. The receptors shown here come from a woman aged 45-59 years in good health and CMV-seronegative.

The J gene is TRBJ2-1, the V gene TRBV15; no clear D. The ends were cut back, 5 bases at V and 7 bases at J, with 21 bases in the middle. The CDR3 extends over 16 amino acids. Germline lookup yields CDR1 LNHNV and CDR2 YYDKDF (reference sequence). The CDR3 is CATSGRGGVWVNEQFF. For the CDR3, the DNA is TGTGCCACCAGCGGCAGAGGCGGTGTCTGGGTGAATGAGCAGTTCTTC. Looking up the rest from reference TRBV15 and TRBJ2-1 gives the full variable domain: DAMVIQNPRYQVTQFGKPVTLSCSQTLNHNVMYWYQQKSSQAPKLLFHYYDKDFNNEADTPDNFQSRRPNTSFCFLDIRSPGLGDTAMYLCATSGRGGVWVNEQFFGPGTRLTVL.

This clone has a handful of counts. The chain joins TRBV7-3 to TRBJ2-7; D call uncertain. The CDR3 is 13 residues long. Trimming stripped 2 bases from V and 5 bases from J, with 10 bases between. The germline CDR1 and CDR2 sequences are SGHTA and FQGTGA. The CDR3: CASSLGLSNEQYF. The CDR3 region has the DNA TGTGCCAGCAGCTTAGGTTTAAGCAACGAGCAGTACTTC. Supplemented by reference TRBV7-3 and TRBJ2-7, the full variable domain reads GAGVSQTPSNKVTEKGKYVELRCDPISGHTALYWYRQSLGQGPEFLIYFQGTGAADDSGLPNDRFFAVRPEGSVSTLKIQRTERGDSAVYLCASSLGLSNEQYFGPGTRLTVT.

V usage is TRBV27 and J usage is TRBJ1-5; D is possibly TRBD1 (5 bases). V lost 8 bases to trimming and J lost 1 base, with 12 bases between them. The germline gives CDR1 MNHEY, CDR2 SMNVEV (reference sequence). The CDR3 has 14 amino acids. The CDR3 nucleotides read TGTGCCAGCGGCCGCGGGGCCAGCAATCAGCCCCAGCATTTT. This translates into CASGRGASNQPQHF.

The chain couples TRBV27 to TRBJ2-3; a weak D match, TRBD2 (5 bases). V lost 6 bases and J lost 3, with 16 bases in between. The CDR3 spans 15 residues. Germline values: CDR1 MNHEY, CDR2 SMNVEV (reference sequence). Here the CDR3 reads CASSHGLLGTDTQYF. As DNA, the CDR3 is TGTGCCAGCAGCCATGGACTCTTGGGAACAGATACGCAGTATTTT.

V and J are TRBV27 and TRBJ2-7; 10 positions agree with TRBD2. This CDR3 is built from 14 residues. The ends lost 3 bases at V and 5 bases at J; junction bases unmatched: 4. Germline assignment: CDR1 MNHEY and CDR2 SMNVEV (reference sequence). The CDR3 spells CASSLGLAIDEQYF. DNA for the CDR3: TGTGCCAGCAGTTTGGGACTAGCGATAGACGAGCAGTACTTC.

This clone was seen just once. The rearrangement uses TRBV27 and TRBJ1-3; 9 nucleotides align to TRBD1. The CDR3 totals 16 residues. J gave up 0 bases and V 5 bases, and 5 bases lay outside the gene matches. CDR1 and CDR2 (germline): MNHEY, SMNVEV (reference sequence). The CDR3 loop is CASSRDRAGSGNTIYF. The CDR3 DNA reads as TGTGCCAGCAGTCGGGACAGGGCCGGCTCTGGAAACACCATATATTTT.

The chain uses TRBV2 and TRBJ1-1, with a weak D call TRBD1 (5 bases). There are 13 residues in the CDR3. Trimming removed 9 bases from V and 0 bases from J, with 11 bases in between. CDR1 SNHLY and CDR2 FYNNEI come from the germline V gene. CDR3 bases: TGTGCCAGGTTGACAGTAATGAACACTGAAGCTTTCTTT. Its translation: CARLTVMNTEAFF.

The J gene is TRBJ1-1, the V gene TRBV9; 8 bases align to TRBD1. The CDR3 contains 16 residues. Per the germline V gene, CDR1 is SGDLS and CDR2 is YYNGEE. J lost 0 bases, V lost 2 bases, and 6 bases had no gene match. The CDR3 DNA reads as TGTGCCAGCAGCGTTGCAGGGGGCACGGTGAACACTGAAGCTTTCTTT. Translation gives CASSVAGGTVNTEAFF.

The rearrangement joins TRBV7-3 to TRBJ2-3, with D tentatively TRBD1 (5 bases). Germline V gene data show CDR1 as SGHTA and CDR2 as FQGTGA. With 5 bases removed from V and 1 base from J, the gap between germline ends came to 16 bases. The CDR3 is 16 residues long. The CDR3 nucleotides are TGTGCCAGCAGCCACAGGTCAGCCTCGGGCACAGATACGCAGTATTTT. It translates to CASSHRSASGTDTQYF. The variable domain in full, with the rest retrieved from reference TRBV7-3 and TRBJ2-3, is GAGVSQTPSNKVTEKGKYVELRCDPISGHTALYWYRQSLGQGPEFLIYFQGTGAADDSGLPNDRFFAVRPEGSVSTLKIQRTERGDSAVYLCASSHRSASGTDTQYFGPGTRLTVL.

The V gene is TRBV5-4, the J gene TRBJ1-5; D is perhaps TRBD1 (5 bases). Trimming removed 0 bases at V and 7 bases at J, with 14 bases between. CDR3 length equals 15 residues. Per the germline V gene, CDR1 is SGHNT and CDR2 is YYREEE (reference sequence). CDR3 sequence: CASSLDGGEGQPQHF. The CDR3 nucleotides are TGTGCCAGCAGCTTGGATGGAGGGGAAGGCCAGCCCCAGCATTTT. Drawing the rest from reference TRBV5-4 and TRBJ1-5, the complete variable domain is ETGVTQSPTHLIKTRGQQVTLRCSSQSGHNTVSWYQQALGQGPQFIFQYYREEENGRGNFPPRFSGLQFPNYSSELNVNALELDDSALYLCASSLDGGEGQPQHFGDGTRLSIL.

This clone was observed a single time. The CDR3 sequence is CAWSRDRGTEAFF. Here the CDR3 DNA reads TGTGCCTGGAGCCGGGACAGGGGCACTGAAGCTTTCTTT. The V gene is TRBV30, the J gene TRBJ1-1; 10 nucleotides align to TRBD1. J lost 4 bases, V lost 3 bases, and 2 bases had no gene match. The CDR3 totals 13 residues. Germline-derived CDR1 and CDR2 are GTSNPN and SVGIG (reference sequence).

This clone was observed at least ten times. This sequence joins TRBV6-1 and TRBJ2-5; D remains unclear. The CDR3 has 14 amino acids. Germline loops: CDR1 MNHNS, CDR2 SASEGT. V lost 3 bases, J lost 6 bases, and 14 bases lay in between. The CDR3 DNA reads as TGTGCCAGCAGTGACCTCCCTGCGCGGCAGACCCAGTACTTC. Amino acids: CASSDLPARQTQYF.

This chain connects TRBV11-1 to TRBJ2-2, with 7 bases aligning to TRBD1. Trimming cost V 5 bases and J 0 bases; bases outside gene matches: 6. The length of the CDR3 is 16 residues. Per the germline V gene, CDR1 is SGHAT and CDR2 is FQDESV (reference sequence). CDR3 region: CASSRRQGSNTGELFF. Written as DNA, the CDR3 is TGTGCCAGCAGCCGAAGACAGGGCTCGAACACCGGGGAGCTGTTTTTT.